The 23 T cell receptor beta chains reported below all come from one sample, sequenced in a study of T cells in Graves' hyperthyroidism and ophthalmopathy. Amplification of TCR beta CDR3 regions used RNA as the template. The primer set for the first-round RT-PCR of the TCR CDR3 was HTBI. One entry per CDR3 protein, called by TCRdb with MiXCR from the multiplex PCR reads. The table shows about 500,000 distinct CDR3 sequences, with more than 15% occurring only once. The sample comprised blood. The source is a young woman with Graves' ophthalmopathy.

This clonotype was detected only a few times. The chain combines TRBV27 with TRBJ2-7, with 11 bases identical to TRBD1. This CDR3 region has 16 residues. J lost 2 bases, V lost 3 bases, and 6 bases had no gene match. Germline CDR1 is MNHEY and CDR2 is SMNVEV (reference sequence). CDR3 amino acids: CASSFALGQGAYEQYF. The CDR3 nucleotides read TGTGCCAGCAGTTTCGCGTTGGGACAGGGGGCCTACGAGCAGTACTTC.

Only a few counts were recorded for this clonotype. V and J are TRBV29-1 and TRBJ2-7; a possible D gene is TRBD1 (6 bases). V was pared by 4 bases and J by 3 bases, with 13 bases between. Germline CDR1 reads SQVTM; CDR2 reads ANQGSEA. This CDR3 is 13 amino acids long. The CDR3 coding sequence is TGCAGCGTTGTGGGGCAGGGGTTCTACGAGCAGTACTTC. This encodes CSVVGQGFYEQYF.

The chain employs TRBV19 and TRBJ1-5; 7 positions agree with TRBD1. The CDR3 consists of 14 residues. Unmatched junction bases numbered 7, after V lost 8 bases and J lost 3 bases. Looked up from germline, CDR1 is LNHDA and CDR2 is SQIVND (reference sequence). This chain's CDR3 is CASGSDRANQPQHF. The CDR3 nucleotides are TGTGCCAGTGGATCCGACAGGGCCAATCAGCCCCAGCATTTT. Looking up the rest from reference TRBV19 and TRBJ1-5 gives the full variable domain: DGGITQSPKYLFRKEGQNVTLSCEQNLNHDAMYWYRQDPGQGLRLIYYSQIVNDFQKGDIAEGYSVSREKKESFPLTVTSAQKNPTAFYLCASGSDRANQPQHFGDGTRLSIL.

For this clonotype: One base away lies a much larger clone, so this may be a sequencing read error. Here the CDR3 reads CASIFWELIYEQYF. DNA for the CDR3: TGTGCCAGCATCTTCTGGGAGCTAATCTACGAGCAGTACTTC. The V gene is TRBV11-2, the J gene TRBJ2-7; possibly TRBD2 for D (5 bases). The germline V and J ends were trimmed by 7 bases and 3 bases, with 16 bases remaining between them. The CDR3 spans 14 residues. Per the germline V gene, CDR1 is SGHAT and CDR2 is FQNNGV.

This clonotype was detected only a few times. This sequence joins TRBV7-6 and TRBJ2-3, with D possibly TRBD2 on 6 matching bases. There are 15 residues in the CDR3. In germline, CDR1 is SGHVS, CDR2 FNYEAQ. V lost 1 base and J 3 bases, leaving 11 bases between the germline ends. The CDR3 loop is CASSLDLRGTDTQYF. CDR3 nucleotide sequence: TGTGCCAGCAGCTTAGACCTTCGGGGGACAGATACGCAGTATTTT.

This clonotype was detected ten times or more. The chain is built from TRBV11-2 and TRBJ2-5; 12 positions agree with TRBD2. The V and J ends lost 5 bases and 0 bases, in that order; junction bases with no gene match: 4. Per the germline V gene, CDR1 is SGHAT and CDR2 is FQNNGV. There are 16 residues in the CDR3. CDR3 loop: CASSPRTSGNQETQYF. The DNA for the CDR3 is TGTGCCAGCAGCCCAAGGACTAGCGGGAACCAAGAGACCCAGTACTTC.

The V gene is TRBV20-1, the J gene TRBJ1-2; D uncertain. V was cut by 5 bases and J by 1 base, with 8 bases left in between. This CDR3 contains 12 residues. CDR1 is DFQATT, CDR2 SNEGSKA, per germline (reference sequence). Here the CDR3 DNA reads TGCAGTGCTGCTACAAATAACTATGGCTACACCTTC. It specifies CSAATNNYGYTF.

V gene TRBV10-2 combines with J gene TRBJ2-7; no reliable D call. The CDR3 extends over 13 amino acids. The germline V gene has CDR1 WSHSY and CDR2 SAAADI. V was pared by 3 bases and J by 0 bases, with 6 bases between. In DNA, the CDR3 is TGCGCCAGCAGTGACACGGGCTCCTACGAGCAGTACTTC. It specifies CASSDTGSYEQYF.

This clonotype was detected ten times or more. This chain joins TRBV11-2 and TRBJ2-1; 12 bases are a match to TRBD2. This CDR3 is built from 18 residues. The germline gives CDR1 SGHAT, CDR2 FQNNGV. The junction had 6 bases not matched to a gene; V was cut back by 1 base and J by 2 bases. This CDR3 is CASSLGPSGRAPYNEQFF. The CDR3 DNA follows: TGTGCCAGCAGCTTAGGTCCTAGCGGGAGGGCCCCCTACAATGAGCAGTTCTTC.

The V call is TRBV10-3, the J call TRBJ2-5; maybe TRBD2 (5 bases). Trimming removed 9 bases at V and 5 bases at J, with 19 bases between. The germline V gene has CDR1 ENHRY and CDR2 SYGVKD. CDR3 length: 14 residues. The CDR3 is CAIKGGSIMETQYF. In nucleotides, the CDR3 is TGTGCCATAAAGGGCGGGTCGATAATGGAGACCCAGTACTTC.

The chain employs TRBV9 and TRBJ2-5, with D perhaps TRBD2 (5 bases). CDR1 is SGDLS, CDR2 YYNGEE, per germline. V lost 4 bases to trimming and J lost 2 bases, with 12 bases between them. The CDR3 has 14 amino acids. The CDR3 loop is CASSYGRDQETQYF. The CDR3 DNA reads TGTGCCAGCAGCTACGGACGGGATCAAGAGACCCAGTACTTC.

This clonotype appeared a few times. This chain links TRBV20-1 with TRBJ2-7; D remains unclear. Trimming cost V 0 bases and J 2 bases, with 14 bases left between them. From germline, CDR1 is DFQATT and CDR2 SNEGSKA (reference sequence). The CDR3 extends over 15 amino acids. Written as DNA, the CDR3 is TGCAGTGCTAGAGATCATCACAATAAGGCCTACGAGCAGTACTTC. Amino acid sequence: CSARDHHNKAYEQYF.

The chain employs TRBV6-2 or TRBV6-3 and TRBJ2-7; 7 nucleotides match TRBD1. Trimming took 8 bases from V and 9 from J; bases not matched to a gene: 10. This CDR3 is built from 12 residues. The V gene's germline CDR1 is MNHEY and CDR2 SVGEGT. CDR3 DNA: TGTGCCAGCGGGGGACAGTCCCAAGGGCAGTACTTC. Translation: CASGGQSQGQYF.

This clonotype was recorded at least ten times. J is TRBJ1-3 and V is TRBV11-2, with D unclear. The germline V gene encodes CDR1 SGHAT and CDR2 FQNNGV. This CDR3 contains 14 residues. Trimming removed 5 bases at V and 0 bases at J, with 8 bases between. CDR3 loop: CASSPENSGNTIYF. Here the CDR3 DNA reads TGTGCCAGCAGCCCTGAGAACTCTGGAAACACCATATATTTT.

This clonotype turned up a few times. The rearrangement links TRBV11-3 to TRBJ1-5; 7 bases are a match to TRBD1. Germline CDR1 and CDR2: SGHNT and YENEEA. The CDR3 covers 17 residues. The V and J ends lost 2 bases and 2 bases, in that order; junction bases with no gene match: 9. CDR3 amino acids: CASSLSGRGFRNQPQHF. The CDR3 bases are TGTGCCAGCAGCTTATCGGGCAGGGGGTTTCGCAATCAGCCCCAGCATTTT.

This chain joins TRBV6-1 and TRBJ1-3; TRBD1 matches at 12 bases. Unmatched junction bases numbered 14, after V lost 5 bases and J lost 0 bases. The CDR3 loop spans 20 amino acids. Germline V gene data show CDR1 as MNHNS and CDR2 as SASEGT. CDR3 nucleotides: TGTGCCAGCAGTTTTACGGGCGGGACAGGGGGCATTCTCTCTGGAAACACCATATATTTT. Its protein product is CASSFTGGTGGILSGNTIYF.

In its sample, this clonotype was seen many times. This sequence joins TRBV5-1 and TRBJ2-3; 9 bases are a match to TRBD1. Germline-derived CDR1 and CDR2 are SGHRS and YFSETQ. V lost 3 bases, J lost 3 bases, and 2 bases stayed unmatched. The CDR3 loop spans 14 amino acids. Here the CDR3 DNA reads TGCGCCAGCAGCTCGGGACAGGGAACAGATACGCAGTATTTT. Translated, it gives CASSSGQGTDTQYF. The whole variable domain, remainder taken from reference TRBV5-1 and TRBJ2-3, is KAGVTQTPRYLIKTRGQQVTLSCSPISGHRSVSWYQQTPGQGLQFLFEYFSETQRNKGNFPGRFSGRQFSNSRSEMNVSTLELGDSALYLCASSSGQGTDTQYFGPGTRLTVL.

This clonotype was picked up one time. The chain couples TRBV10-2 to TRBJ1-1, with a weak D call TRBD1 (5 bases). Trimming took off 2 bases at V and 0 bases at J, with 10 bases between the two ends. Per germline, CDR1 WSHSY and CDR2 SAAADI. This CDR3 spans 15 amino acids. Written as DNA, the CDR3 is TGCGCCAGCAGTGAGCTGGGACCGCTGAACACTGAAGCTTTCTTT. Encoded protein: CASSELGPLNTEAFF.

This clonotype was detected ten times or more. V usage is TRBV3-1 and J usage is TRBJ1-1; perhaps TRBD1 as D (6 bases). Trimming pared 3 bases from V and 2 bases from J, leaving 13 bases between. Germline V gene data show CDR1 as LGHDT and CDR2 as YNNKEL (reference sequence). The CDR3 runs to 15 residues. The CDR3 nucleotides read TGTGCCAGCAGCCAGGATCAACAGGGAAACACTGAAGCTTTCTTT. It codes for CASSQDQQGNTEAFF. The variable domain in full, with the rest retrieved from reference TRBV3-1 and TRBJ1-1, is DTAVSQTPKYLVTQMGNDKSIKCEQNLGHDTMYWYKQDSKKFLKIMFSYNNKELIINETVPNRFSPKSPDKAHLNLHINSLELGDSAVYFCASSQDQQGNTEAFFGQGTRLTVV.

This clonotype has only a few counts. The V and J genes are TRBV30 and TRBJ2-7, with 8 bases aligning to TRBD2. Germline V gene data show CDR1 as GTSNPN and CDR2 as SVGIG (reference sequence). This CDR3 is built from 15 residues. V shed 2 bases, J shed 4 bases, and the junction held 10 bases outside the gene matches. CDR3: CAWSLYPREGYEQYF. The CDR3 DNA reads TGTGCCTGGAGTCTATACCCCCGGGAGGGATACGAGCAGTACTTC.

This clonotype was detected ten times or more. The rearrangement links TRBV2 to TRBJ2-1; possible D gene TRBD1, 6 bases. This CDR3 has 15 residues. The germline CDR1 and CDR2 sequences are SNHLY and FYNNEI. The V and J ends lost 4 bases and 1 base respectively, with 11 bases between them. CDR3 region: CASSADQGSYNEQFF. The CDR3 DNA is TGTGCCAGCAGTGCCGACCAGGGGTCCTACAATGAGCAGTTCTTC.

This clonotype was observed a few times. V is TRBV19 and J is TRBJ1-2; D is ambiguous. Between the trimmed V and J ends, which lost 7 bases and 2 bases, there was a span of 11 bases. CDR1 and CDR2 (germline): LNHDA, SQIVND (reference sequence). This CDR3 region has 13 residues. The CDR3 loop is CASTPGSNYGYTF. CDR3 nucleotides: TGTGCCAGTACCCCGGGGAGCAACTATGGCTACACCTTC.

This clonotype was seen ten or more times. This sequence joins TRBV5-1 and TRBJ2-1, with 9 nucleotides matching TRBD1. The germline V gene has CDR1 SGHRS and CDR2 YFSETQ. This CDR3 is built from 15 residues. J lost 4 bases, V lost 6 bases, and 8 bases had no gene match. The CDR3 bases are TGCGCCAGCATTTCGGGACAGGGTGGGTACAATGAGCAGTTCTTC. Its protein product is CASISGQGGYNEQFF.